These T cell receptor beta chains were read from a single sample in a study of radiation and T cells in renal cell carcinoma. Sequencing used immunoSEQ multiplex PCR; TCRdb keeps in-frame clones, though not all of them. The data hold roughly 120,000 clones, with approximately 75% observed a single time. The sample here was blood, taken from a patient whose treatment included radiotherapy and nephrectomy. The receptors come from a woman aged 60-70 years with renal cell carcinoma. CDR3s leave out the opening cysteine and the closing phenylalanine or tryptophan.

j_call | v_call | cdr3_aa
TRBJ2-1 | TRBV29-1 | SVTGLAGSYNEQF
TRBJ2-7 | TRBV27 | ASSLSSRTGGYEQY
TRBJ1-1 | TRBV6-5 | ASSYIRGWDTEAF
TRBJ1-4 | TRBV6-5 | ASSSTGTDNEKLF
TRBJ2-3 | TRBV29-1 | SVGGLAGSTDTQY
TRBJ2-7 | TRBV2 | ASRPGSSYYEQY
TRBJ1-3 | TRBV19 | ASSMASGNTIY
TRBJ2-1 | TRBV5-1 | ASSLQPRGEQF
TRBJ2-7 | TRBV6-1 | ASDGRGYEQY
TRBJ2-7 | TRBV5-1 | ASSFALAGVGSYEQY
TRBJ1-2 | TRBV19 | ASSIPGGSDYGYT
TRBJ2-2 | TRBV29-1 | SVGGLAGWSTGELF
TRBJ2-2 | TRBV5-8 | ASSLQGRGTGELF
TRBJ2-7 | TRBV18 | ASSPDSSYEQY
TRBJ2-7 | TRBV2 | ASSVSAYEQY
TRBJ2-2 | TRBV9 | ASSTGQISNTGELF
TRBJ2-3 | TRBV7-2 | ASSLERTRDQITDTQY
TRBJ2-1 | TRBV11-2 | ASSLGQTAPNEQF
TRBJ2-5 | TRBV29-1 | SVGSGAQGSQY
TRBJ1-6 | TRBV7-2 | ASSYPYSPLH
TRBJ1-1 | TRBV21-1 | ASSRQQGGAGAF
TRBJ1-2 | TRBV5-1 | ASSLDGSTNYGYT
TRBJ2-7 | TRBV6-5 | ASSYSGPTSYEQY
TRBJ2-1 | TRBV5-1 | ASSLGSNNEQF
TRBJ2-3 | TRBV2 | ASRGTGGTDTQY
TRBJ2-7 | TRBV4-2 | ASSQDWIGTDEQY
TRBJ2-3 | TRBV6-5 | ASGVSGPVPDTQY
TRBJ2-5 | TRBV20-1 | SATRETQY
TRBJ1-1 | TRBV9 | ASSTGEMNTEAF
TRBJ2-7 | TRBV7-9 | ASSFEARWTEQY
TRBJ2-3 | TRBV5-1 | ASSQGPVTDTQY
TRBJ2-1 | TRBV28 | ASTDRVNEQF
TRBJ2-2 | TRBV2 | ASSPLPGLAGGAGTGELF
TRBJ1-1 | TRBV6-4 | ASSGLETGLNTEAF
TRBJ2-2 | TRBV7-2 | ASSSGQGGTGELF
TRBJ2-1 | TRBV4-2 | ASSQDPGTSGSNEQF
TRBJ2-7 | TRBV19 | ASSIGPAEYEQY
TRBJ2-2 | TRBV4-2 | ASSQERFPTGELF
TRBJ1-2 | TRBV27 | ASSLSPTFWDGYT
TRBJ2-7 | TRBV6-5 | ASSPGLAGGEQY
TRBJ2-3 | TRBV5-1 | ASSFAGGADTQY
TRBJ2-3 | TRBV6-5 | ASSYSGGLRTDTQY
TRBJ2-3 | TRBV9 | ASSVETGRADTQY
TRBJ2-7 | TRBV5-4 | ASSLPHQSYEQY
TRBJ1-1 | TRBV20-1 | SGTGNTEAF
TRBJ2-5 | TRBV4-1 | ASSQDGSGEETQY
TRBJ1-2 | TRBV19 | ASSQDGGPRNGYT
TRBJ2-2 | TRBV7-2 | ASSLPRDGGELF
TRBJ2-3 | TRBV5-1 | ASSESTDTQY
TRBJ2-1 | TRBV7-2 | ASSLDASRASHNEQF
TRBJ1-5 | TRBV2 | ASSVGRGAGQPQH
TRBJ2-7 | TRBV4-2 | ASSQVLGRTSGTYEQY
TRBJ2-3 | TRBV7-2 | ASSIRMGDTQY
TRBJ2-2 | TRBV5-1 | ASTPEVAGATGELF
TRBJ2-1 | TRBV6-1 | ASSEVGGGYNEQF
TRBJ2-2 | TRBV5-1 | ASSLGDGSFPTGELF
TRBJ2-1 | TRBV28 | ASSLGGLNLYNEQF